The T cell receptor beta chain described here comes from a study of cytomegalovirus exposure and HLA in healthy donors. The PCR used 60 Vbeta and 13 Jbeta primers. Sequencing used immunoSEQ multiplex PCR; TCRdb keeps in-frame clones, though not all of them. The repertoire holds about 270,000 clones, with roughly 70% as singletons. The clonotype comes from a female donor in good health and CMV-seronegative. Sequenced sample: PBMCs.

CDR3: CASSSDSSGANVLTF. CDR3 DNA sequence: TGTGCCAGCAGCTCAGACAGCTCTGGGGCCAACGTCCTGACTTTC. The chain joins TRBV11-3 to TRBJ2-6; perhaps TRBD1 as D (5 bases). Trimming stripped 4 bases from V and 0 bases from J, with 7 bases between. Germline assignment: CDR1 SGHNT and CDR2 YENEEA. CDR3 length: 15 residues. Looking up the rest from reference TRBV11-3 and TRBJ2-6 gives the full variable domain: EAGVVQSPRYKIIEKKQPVAFWCNPISGHNTLYWYLQNLGQGPELLIRYENEEAVDDSQLPKDRFSAERLKGVDSTLKIQPAELGDSAVYLCASSSDSSGANVLTFGAGSRLTVL.